A single sample gave rise to the 24 T cell receptor beta chains below, sequenced in a study of CD8 T cells in ankylosing spondylitis. MiXCR, run by TCRdb on the 5' RACE reads, gives a single entry per CDR3 protein. Altogether around 220,000 distinct CDR3 sequences are present, approximately 20% being singletons, with the ten largest covering about two fifths. Study-wide points: A TCR beta motif made of about eight highly homologous variants seemed typical of ankylosing spondylitis blood.

Their target antigens are unknown. Material: blood, either unsorted or a sorted T cell fraction (not recorded which). All receptors come from a male donor with ankylosing spondylitis.

This clonotype has more than one count but fewer than ten. The V call is TRBV4-2, the J call TRBJ2-2, with 13 bases matching TRBD2. Germline loops: CDR1 LGHNA, CDR2 YNFKEQ. With V trimmed by 3 bases and J by 10 bases, 11 bases remained unmatched. The length of the CDR3 is 17 residues. The CDR3 sequence: CASSQPTSGGLDKELFF. In DNA form, the CDR3 reads TGTGCCAGCAGCCAGCCGACTAGCGGGGGGTTGGATAAGGAGCTGTTTTTT.

The chain uses TRBV4-3 and TRBJ2-7; either TRBD1 or TRBD2 may supply D (7 bases each). V was shortened by 0 bases and J by 7 bases, with 13 bases between the two germline ends. The V gene's germline CDR1 is LGHNA and CDR2 YSLEER. The CDR3 is made up of 14 amino acids. The CDR3 nucleotides read TGCGCCAGCAGCCAAGATCACAGGGGAGGGGAGCAGTACTTC. It codes for CASSQDHRGGEQYF.

V is TRBV12-3 or TRBV12-4 and J is TRBJ1-1, with D possibly TRBD1 on 6 matching bases. Trimming removed 5 bases from V and 1 base from J, with 11 bases in between. The CDR3 totals 14 residues. CDR3 bases: TGTGCCAGCAGTCCGGGACACAAGAACACTGAAGCTTTCTTT. Translating it yields CASSPGHKNTEAFF.

This rearrangement joins TRBV9 to TRBJ2-2; no reliable D call. Germline V gene lookup returns CDR1 SGDLS and CDR2 YYNGEE. V dropped 0 bases and J dropped 6 bases, with 6 bases sitting between them. The CDR3 runs 13 residues. CDR3 sequence (DNA): TGTGCCAGCAGCGTAGGCGGAGCCGGGGAGCTGTTTTTT. It yields the protein CASSVGGAGELFF.

The V gene is TRBV4-1, the J gene TRBJ2-3; D possibly corresponds to TRBD1 (5 bases). The germline CDR1 and CDR2 sequences are MGHRA and YSYEKL. This CDR3 region has 14 residues. Trimming stripped 0 bases from V and 1 base from J, with 5 bases between. The CDR3: CASSQEQGTDTQYF. CDR3 bases: TGCGCCAGCAGCCAAGAACAGGGCACAGATACGCAGTATTTT.

The chain is built from TRBV11-2 and TRBJ2-2, with D maybe TRBD2 (5 bases). Germline CDR1 is SGHAT and CDR2 is FQNNGV. The germline V and J ends were trimmed by 3 bases and 3 bases, with 11 bases remaining between them. The CDR3 consists of 15 residues. The CDR3 sequence: CASSFTADYTGELFF. The CDR3 DNA reads as TGTGCCAGCAGCTTCACAGCGGATTACACCGGGGAGCTGTTTTTT.

The chain recombines TRBV28 with TRBJ2-7; no definite D call. The germline CDR1 and CDR2 sequences are MDHEN and SYDVKM. The CDR3 consists of 13 residues. V dropped 1 base and J dropped 6 bases, with 10 bases sitting between them. The CDR3 nucleotides are TGTGCCAGCAGTTTATCCCCTGTTGGCGAGCAGTACTTC. Protein sequence: CASSLSPVGEQYF. Combining the CDR3 with reference TRBV28 and TRBJ2-7 gives the whole variable domain DVKVTQSSRYLVKRTGEKVFLECVQDMDHENMFWYRQDPGLGLRLIYFSYDVKMKEKGDIPEGYSVSREKKERFSLILESASTNQTSMYLCASSLSPVGEQYFGPGTRLTVT.

The chain employs TRBV4-3 and TRBJ2-1; D is unclear. In germline, CDR1 is LGHNA, CDR2 YSLEER. Trimming took off 0 bases at V and 9 bases at J, with 15 bases between the two ends. This CDR3 is 15 amino acids long. CDR3 coding DNA: TGCGCCAGCAGCCAAGAACGTCCGCTAGTAGGTGAGCAGTTCTTC. Encoded protein: CASSQERPLVGEQFF.

The chain has TRBV3-1 and TRBJ2-6, with TRBD1 matching 9 bases. CDR1 and CDR2 (germline): LGHDT, YNNKEL (reference sequence). With V trimmed by 1 base and J by 3 bases, 7 bases remained unmatched. The CDR3 has 18 amino acids. The CDR3 DNA sequence: TGTGCCAGCAGCCAAGGTGACAGGGGGTTATTTGGGGCCAACGTCCTGACTTTC. Translating gives CASSQGDRGLFGANVLTF.

This chain links TRBV7-9 with TRBJ2-1, with 9 nucleotides matching TRBD2. Germline trimming cut 1 base from V and 8 bases from J; bases unmatched to any gene: 12. The CDR3 has 17 amino acids. Germline CDR1 is SEHNR and CDR2 is FQNEAQ (reference sequence). The CDR3 DNA follows: TGTGCCAGCAGCTTAGGGTCAGCGGGAGGCCCCTGGGATGAGCAGTTCTTC. Amino acid sequence: CASSLGSAGGPWDEQFF.

This clonotype was counted between two and nine times. The genes are TRBV4-3 and TRBJ2-2; D is possibly TRBD1 or TRBD2 (6 bases each). The CDR3 totals 16 residues. Looked up from germline, CDR1 is LGHNA and CDR2 is YSLEER. Trimming shortened V by 1 base and J by 1 base, and 10 bases separated the two germline ends. Here the CDR3 DNA reads TGCGCCAGCAGCCAAGGGGGGGCAGAGAACACCGGGGAGCTGTTTTTT. Translating gives CASSQGGAENTGELFF.

This clonotype was found a few times. The chain recombines TRBV27 with TRBJ2-5, with 10 bases aligning to TRBD1. CDR3 length: 16 amino acids. J was trimmed by 4 bases and V by 8 bases; bases with no gene match: 13. The germline gives CDR1 MNHEY, CDR2 SMNVEV (reference sequence). The CDR3, as DNA: TGTGCCAGCGGGCGGACAGGGGGATTCCCGGCAGAGACCCAGTACTTC. Encoded protein: CASGRTGGFPAETQYF.

The chain combines TRBV5-1 with TRBJ2-5, with 7 nucleotides matching TRBD2. The CDR3 extends over 15 amino acids. Germline trimming cut 5 bases from V and 4 bases from J; bases unmatched to any gene: 11. The germline CDR1 and CDR2 sequences are SGHRS and YFSETQ. CDR3 region: CASRSVGASGETQYF. CDR3 bases: TGCGCCAGCAGGTCGGTAGGGGCTAGCGGAGAGACCCAGTACTTC.

This clonotype was recorded once. The chain has TRBV7-9 and TRBJ2-3; D is uncertain. Trimming removed 4 bases from V and 5 bases from J, with 13 bases in between. The CDR3 extends over 14 amino acids. CDR1 is SEHNR, CDR2 FQNEAQ, per germline (reference sequence). CDR3 sequence reads: CASSSPWPEDTQYF. In DNA, the CDR3 is TGTGCCAGCAGCTCCCCTTGGCCGGAAGATACGCAGTATTTT.

J is TRBJ1-2 and V is TRBV6-1; D is uncertain. V was clipped by 2 bases and J by 4 bases, with 5 bases between them. The germline CDR1 and CDR2 sequences are MNHNS and SASEGT. This CDR3 spans 12 amino acids. Written as DNA, the CDR3 is TGTGCCAGCAGTGAATCCGGCTATGGCTACACCTTC. It yields the protein CASSESGYGYTF.

The rearrangement joins TRBV4-1 to TRBJ1-3; maybe TRBD1 (5 bases). This CDR3 is 15 amino acids long. The V gene lost 3 bases and the J gene lost 1 base, with 10 bases spanning the gap. Germline V gene sequence: CDR1 MGHRA, CDR2 YSYEKL. The CDR3 DNA sequence: TGCGCCAGCAGCCACCAGGGTTCATCTGGAAACACCATATATTTT. Its translation: CASSHQGSSGNTIYF.

This rearrangement joins TRBV29-1 to TRBJ2-3; D not resolved. This CDR3 is built from 10 residues. The germline V and J ends were trimmed by 4 bases and 5 bases, with 4 bases remaining between them. Germline V gene lookup returns CDR1 SQVTM and CDR2 ANQGSEA. CDR3 amino acids: CSVVVDTQYF. As DNA, the CDR3 is TGCAGCGTTGTAGTAGATACGCAGTATTTT.

V usage is TRBV12-3 or TRBV12-4 and J usage is TRBJ2-7; TRBD1 agrees at 10 bases. The junction had 13 bases not matched to a gene; V was cut back by 5 bases and J by 3 bases. This CDR3 is built from 17 residues. The CDR3 DNA follows: TGTGCCAGCAGTCTCGGGTGGGGGACAGGGGTGGGCTACGAGCAGTACTTC. It encodes CASSLGWGTGVGYEQYF.

The CDR3: CASSYYPVGARRLGEQYF. As DNA, the CDR3 is TGTGCCAGCAGTTACTATCCCGTCGGGGCCCGTCGTCTTGGCGAGCAGTACTTC. V and J are TRBV6-5 and TRBJ2-7; D may correspond to TRBD1 or TRBD2 (5 bases each). Germline CDR1 MNHEY, CDR2 SVGAGI. V lost 1 base and J lost 6, with 25 bases in between. There are 18 residues in the CDR3.

Only a few counts were recorded for this clonotype. The chain employs TRBV6-1 and TRBJ2-1, with D possibly TRBD1 on 6 matching bases. Germline V gives CDR1 MNHNS, CDR2 SASEGT. Trimming pared 7 bases from V and 0 bases from J, leaving 13 bases between. This CDR3 has 15 amino acids. CDR3 residues: CASNLQGSSYNEQFF. CDR3 DNA: TGTGCCAGCAACCTACAGGGTTCCTCCTACAATGAGCAGTTCTTC.

This sequence joins TRBV20-1 and TRBJ1-2; 8 bases map to TRBD1. CDR1 is DFQATT and CDR2 is SNEGSKA in the germline V gene (reference sequence). The CDR3 has 15 amino acids. Trimming took 0 bases from V and 0 from J; bases not matched to a gene: 3. The CDR3 loop is CSARDPDRANYGYTF. The CDR3 DNA sequence: TGCAGTGCTAGAGATCCGGACAGGGCTAACTATGGCTACACCTTC.

The rearrangement links TRBV6-5 to TRBJ2-1; a possible D gene is TRBD2 (6 bases). This CDR3 has 15 residues. Germline V gene sequence: CDR1 MNHEY, CDR2 SVGAGI. Trimming took 4 bases from V and 0 from J, leaving 10 bases between them. CDR3 residues: CASSSSVSSYNEQFF. In nucleotides, the CDR3 is TGTGCCAGCAGTTCTAGCGTAAGCTCCTACAATGAGCAGTTCTTC.

This clonotype was observed a few times. The rearrangement joins TRBV25-1 to TRBJ1-2, with 7 bases fitting TRBD1. J gave up 2 bases and V 4 bases, and 1 base lay outside the gene matches. The CDR3 contains 13 residues. Germline CDR1 reads MGHDK; CDR2 reads SYGVNS. The CDR3 nucleotides read TGTGCCAGCAGTGGGGGACAGAACTATGGCTACACCTTC. Amino acid sequence: CASSGGQNYGYTF.

This clonotype has a handful of counts. The J gene is TRBJ1-2, the V gene TRBV29-1; D unclear. V was clipped by 2 bases and J by 7 bases, with 14 bases between them. The CDR3 spans 13 residues. Germline V gene sequence: CDR1 SQVTM, CDR2 ANQGSEA. CDR3 residues: CSVETEILGGYTF. For the CDR3, the DNA is TGCAGCGTTGAAACAGAAATATTAGGTGGCTACACCTTC.